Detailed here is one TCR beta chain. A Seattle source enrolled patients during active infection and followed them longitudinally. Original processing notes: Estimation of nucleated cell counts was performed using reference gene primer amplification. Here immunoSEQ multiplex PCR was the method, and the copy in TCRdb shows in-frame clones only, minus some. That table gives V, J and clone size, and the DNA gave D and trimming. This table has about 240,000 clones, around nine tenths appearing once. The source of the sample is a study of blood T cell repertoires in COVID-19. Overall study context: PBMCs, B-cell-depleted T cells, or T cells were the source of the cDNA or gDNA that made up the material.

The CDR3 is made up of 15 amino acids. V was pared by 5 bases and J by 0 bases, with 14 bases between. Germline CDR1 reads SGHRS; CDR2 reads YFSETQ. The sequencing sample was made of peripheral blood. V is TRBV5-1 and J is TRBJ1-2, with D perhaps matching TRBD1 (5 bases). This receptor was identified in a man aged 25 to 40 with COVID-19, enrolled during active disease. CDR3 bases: TGCGCCAGCAGATACACAGGCGCGGCTAACTATGGCTACACCTTC. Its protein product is CASRYTGAANYGYTF.